A single sample gave rise to the 3 T cell receptor beta chains below, sequenced in a study of blood T cell repertoires in COVID-19. Clones were sequenced by immunoSEQ multiplex PCR, and TCRdb holds only the in-frame ones, with some missing. Of some 70,000 clones in the sample, 70% to 90% were seen once. The sequenced sample was peripheral blood. These receptors were taken from a woman in her fifties or sixties with COVID-19, enrolled during active disease.

This clone came up a few times. The gene calls are TRBV7-2 and TRBJ2-7, with 7 bases aligning to TRBD2. V was clipped by 4 bases and J by 6 bases; unmatched bases: 15. This CDR3 has 16 residues. Germline CDR1 is SGHTA and CDR2 is FQGNSA. CDR3 nucleotides: TGTGCCAGCAGCTCAAGGGGAGCGGGAATGGGCCTCGAGCAGTACTTC. As protein: CASSSRGAGMGLEQYF.

This sequence joins TRBV25-1 and TRBJ1-2; D gene uncertain. The CDR3 is 13 residues long. Trimming cost V 3 bases and J 8 bases, with 13 bases left between them. Per the germline V gene, CDR1 is MGHDK and CDR2 is SYGVNS. Written as DNA, the CDR3 is TGTGCCAGCAGTGAGGGAGGGCTTGCAGGCTACACCTTC. Residues: CASSEGGLAGYTF.

The chain is built from TRBV6-1 and TRBJ2-7; D is unclear. V was clipped by 1 base and J by 2 bases, with 12 bases between them. Germline V gives CDR1 MNHNS, CDR2 SASEGT. This CDR3 is built from 15 residues. Here the CDR3 reads CASSEGLATTYEQYF. CDR3 DNA: TGTGCCAGCAGTGAAGGGCTGGCAACAACCTACGAGCAGTACTTC.